What follows are 29 T cell receptor beta chains derived from one specimen sequenced in a study of T-cell memory formation after mild COVID-19. MiXCR, applied by TCRdb to the 5' RACE reads, yields one record per CDR3 protein. The sample includes approximately 490,000 distinct CDR3 sequences, about a fifth of them seen just once. Specimen: PBMCs or a T cell subset sorted from them (not recorded which). The receptors come from an adult woman who had mild COVID-19 (a few samples of this study predate the infection). Cell type and time point are not known.

V gene TRBV18 combines with J gene TRBJ1-1, with D perhaps matching TRBD1 (5 bases). Germline V CDR1 and CDR2: KGHSH, LQKENI. The V end lost 2 bases, the J end lost 2 bases, and 12 bases lay between the germline ends. The CDR3 runs to 15 residues. The CDR3 loop reads CASSPNGGGNTEAFF. The CDR3 DNA follows: TGTGCCAGCTCACCAAACGGGGGAGGAAACACTGAAGCTTTCTTT.

The chain joins TRBV11-2 to TRBJ2-6; 7 nucleotides line up with TRBD2. The J segment lost 0 bases and the V segment lost 5 bases, leaving 4 bases of the junction unmatched. The CDR3 consists of 16 residues. Germline V gene lookup returns CDR1 SGHAT and CDR2 FQNNGV. This chain's CDR3 is CASSPGGNSGANVLTF. The CDR3 DNA sequence: TGTGCCAGCAGCCCCGGGGGGAACTCTGGGGCCAACGTCCTGACTTTC.

V usage is TRBV6-5 and J usage is TRBJ1-2; the match to TRBD1 covers 7 bases. Germline V gene sequence: CDR1 MNHEY, CDR2 SVGAGI. V shed 6 bases, J shed 8 bases, and the junction held 15 bases outside the gene matches. The CDR3 runs to 15 residues. The CDR3 region is CASSPTYETGAGYTF. The CDR3, as DNA: TGTGCCAGCAGCCCGACATACGAAACAGGGGCCGGCTACACCTTC.

The chain employs TRBV28 and TRBJ2-7, with 7 bases aligning to TRBD1. The germline V gene has CDR1 MDHEN and CDR2 SYDVKM. V dropped 4 bases and J dropped 0; count of bases not matched to a gene: 3. This CDR3 comprises 14 residues. DNA of the CDR3: TGTGCCAGCAGTTGGAAGGGGGCCTCCTACGAGCAGTACTTC. Its translation is CASSWKGASYEQYF.

This clonotype was seen repeatedly, ten times or more. The rearrangement joins TRBV30 to TRBJ2-1, with 12 bases fitting TRBD2. The CDR3 spans 14 residues. Germline V gene sequence: CDR1 GTSNPN, CDR2 SVGIG (reference sequence). The ends lost 3 bases at V and 4 bases at J; junction bases unmatched: 1. CDR3 nucleotides: TGTGCCTGGAGCGGACTAGCGGGATACAATGAGCAGTTCTTC. Amino acids: CAWSGLAGYNEQFF.

The chain joins TRBV20-1 to TRBJ2-5, with 8 nucleotides matching TRBD1. The CDR3 contains 17 residues. With 0 bases clipped from V and 0 bases from J, the junction kept 9 bases outside the gene matches. The germline V gene has CDR1 DFQATT and CDR2 SNEGSKA (reference sequence). CDR3 sequence reads: CSARDTDRVLYQETQYF. The DNA of the CDR3 is TGCAGTGCTAGAGATACGGACAGGGTTCTATACCAAGAGACCCAGTACTTC.

The chain joins TRBV11-3 to TRBJ2-5; unclear D gene. Trimming shortened V by 0 bases and J by 1 base, and 9 bases separated the two germline ends. This CDR3 comprises 15 residues. Germline V gene data show CDR1 as SGHNT and CDR2 as YENEEA. The CDR3 sequence is CASSLDLRIQETQYF. The DNA for the CDR3 is TGTGCCAGCAGCTTAGATCTGCGGATCCAAGAGACCCAGTACTTC.

The rearrangement links TRBV6-2 or TRBV6-3 to TRBJ2-1; TRBD2 matches 12 bases. Germline CDR1 reads MNHEY; CDR2 reads SVGEGT. There are 17 residues in the CDR3. V shed 3 bases and J 8 bases; nucleotides not matched to a gene: 11. This chain's CDR3 is CASSYAALAGGSDEQFF. For the CDR3, the DNA is TGTGCCAGCAGTTATGCGGCACTAGCGGGAGGAAGTGATGAGCAGTTCTTC.

The CDR3 region has the DNA TGTGCCAGCAGCCAAGGAAATCGAGAGCAGTACTTC. Translated, it gives CASSQGNREQYF. The rearrangement uses TRBV3-1 and TRBJ2-7; D is unclear. Germline V gene lookup returns CDR1 LGHDT and CDR2 YNNKEL (reference sequence). CDR3 size: 12 residues. Trimming took off 1 base at V and 7 bases at J, with 8 bases between the two ends.

This clonotype appeared a few times. The CDR3 DNA reads TGTGCCAGCAGCCGGGCTTCTCGGATGTTAACCTCCTACGAGCAGTACTTC. This codes for CASSRASRMLTSYEQYF. V usage is TRBV12-3 or TRBV12-4 and J usage is TRBJ2-7; D unclear. Trimming removed 6 bases at V and 0 bases at J, with 21 bases between. The CDR3 sequence is 17 residues long.

In this sample, this clonotype turned up many times. The rearrangement joins TRBV7-6 to TRBJ1-5; D unresolved. The germline V and J ends were trimmed by 5 bases and 5 bases, with 16 bases remaining between them. There are 15 residues in the CDR3. Germline V gene lookup returns CDR1 SGHVS and CDR2 FNYEAQ. The CDR3 DNA sequence: TGTGCCAGCAGCGAACGCTCGGGGAACTATCAGCCCCAGCATTTT. Translation: CASSERSGNYQPQHF.

The J gene is TRBJ1-2, the V gene TRBV20-1; no reliable D call. This CDR3 is built from 11 residues. With 3 bases removed from V and 7 bases from J, the gap between germline ends came to 9 bases. Germline CDR1 is DFQATT and CDR2 is SNEGSKA (reference sequence). The CDR3: CSARVQAGYTF. The CDR3 coding sequence is TGCAGTGCTAGGGTCCAGGCTGGCTACACCTTC.

The rearrangement joins TRBV11-3 to TRBJ1-1; 9 bases fit TRBD1. The CDR3 runs 16 residues. V dropped 5 bases and J dropped 4; count of bases not matched to a gene: 11. Germline CDR1 reads SGHNT; CDR2 reads YENEEA. The chain's CDR3 is CASSQGQGRYITEAFF. DNA of the CDR3: TGTGCCAGCAGCCAGGGACAGGGTCGATATATCACTGAAGCTTTCTTT.

The rearrangement joins TRBV5-1 to TRBJ2-1; 7 bases are a match to TRBD1. The CDR3 totals 15 residues. V lost 3 bases to trimming and J lost 5 bases; unmatched junction nucleotides: 8. The germline V gene encodes CDR1 SGHRS and CDR2 YFSETQ. The chain's CDR3 is CASSYGQATNNEQFF. CDR3 in DNA: TGCGCCAGCAGCTACGGACAGGCCACTAACAATGAGCAGTTCTTC.

This clonotype turned up a few times. J is TRBJ2-7 and V is TRBV14; the match to TRBD1 covers 10 bases. CDR3 length: 16 amino acids. Germline CDR1 is SGHDN and CDR2 is FVKESK. V gave up 0 bases and J gave up 5 bases; unmatched junction bases: 7. The CDR3 loop reads CASSQDPGTGVDEQYF. The CDR3 nucleotides are TGTGCCAGCAGCCAAGACCCAGGGACAGGGGTCGACGAGCAGTACTTC.

This chain uses TRBV5-1 with TRBJ2-1; D possibly uses TRBD1 or TRBD2 (5 bases each). Germline V gives CDR1 SGHRS, CDR2 YFSETQ. The CDR3 consists of 14 residues. V lost 0 bases and J 5 bases, leaving 9 bases between the germline ends. The CDR3 region has the DNA TGCGCCAGCAGCTTGGGAATGGGGGACAATGAGCAGTTCTTC. Its protein is CASSLGMGDNEQFF.

This clonotype appeared a few times. The chain joins TRBV7-9 to TRBJ2-4; TRBD1 is a possible D gene (5 bases). Germline CDR1 SEHNR, CDR2 FQNEAQ (reference sequence). The CDR3 has 13 amino acids. V lost 3 bases and J lost 7, with 10 bases in between. The CDR3 sequence: CASSFRAENIQYF. CDR3 in DNA: TGTGCCAGCAGCTTCAGGGCAGAGAACATTCAGTACTTC.

This clonotype was found a few times. V usage is TRBV29-1 and J usage is TRBJ2-4; 7 bases fit TRBD1. The CDR3 loop spans 12 amino acids. Germline V CDR1 and CDR2: SQVTM, ANQGSEA. The V and J ends lost 6 bases and 1 base, in that order; junction bases with no gene match: 0. Here the CDR3 DNA reads TGCAGCGTGACAGGGGCCAAAAACATTCAGTACTTC. It is translated as CSVTGAKNIQYF. The full variable domain, rest sourced from reference TRBV29-1 and TRBJ2-4, is SAVISQKPSRDICQRGTSLTIQCQVDSQVTMMFWYRQQPGQSLTLIATANQGSEATYESGFVIDKFPISRPNLTFSTLTVSNMSPEDSSIYLCSVTGAKNIQYFGAGTRLSVL.

This clonotype was seen more than once but under ten times. The chain is built from TRBV19 and TRBJ2-3; D call uncertain. V lost 5 bases, J lost 6 bases, and 18 bases lay in between. The V gene's germline CDR1 is LNHDA and CDR2 SQIVND (reference sequence). This CDR3 region has 15 residues. The CDR3 loop reads CASSPFNGPRDTQYF. The CDR3, as DNA: TGTGCCAGTAGTCCCTTCAACGGGCCCCGGGATACGCAGTATTTT.

Only a few counts were recorded for this clonotype. The chain carries TRBV3-1 and TRBJ2-7; D may be TRBD1 (6 bases). CDR1 and CDR2 from the germline V gene are LGHDT and YNNKEL (reference sequence). This CDR3 spans 15 amino acids. With 0 bases removed from V and 0 bases from J, the gap between germline ends came to 9 bases. CDR3 protein: CASSQDWGHSYEQYF. The CDR3 DNA is TGTGCCAGCAGCCAAGATTGGGGACACTCCTACGAGCAGTACTTC.

The chain links TRBV7-9 to TRBJ2-3; 7 bases are a match to TRBD1. CDR1 and CDR2 from the germline V gene are SEHNR and FQNEAQ (reference sequence). V dropped 5 bases and J dropped 6; count of bases not matched to a gene: 8. CDR3 size: 14 residues. The CDR3 DNA reads as TGTGCCAGCAGCGAAACAGGGGCTCTGGATACGCAGTATTTT. It encodes CASSETGALDTQYF.

A remark on this clonotype: At one boundary the junction diverges from the germline segment, which might be a read error. The chain uses TRBV3-1 and TRBJ1-2; 7 positions agree with TRBD1. Germline lookup yields CDR1 LGHDT and CDR2 YNNKEL (reference sequence). CDR3 length equals 13 residues. The CDR3 region is CASTQRTGYGYTF. The DNA for the CDR3 is TGTGCCAGCACCCAACGGACAGGCTATGGCTACACCTTC.

The J gene is TRBJ2-5, the V gene TRBV15; D is possibly TRBD1 (7 bases). Trimming removed 1 base at V and 1 base at J, with 10 bases between. Germline CDR1 reads LNHNV; CDR2 reads YYDKDF (reference sequence). The CDR3 totals 15 residues. In DNA, the CDR3 is TGTGCCACCAGCAGAGGACAGGGAGGCCAAGAGACCCAGTACTTC. It encodes CATSRGQGGQETQYF.

The V call is TRBV6-5, the J call TRBJ2-1; D tentatively reads TRBD1 or TRBD2 (5 bases each). The CDR3 consists of 15 residues. Germline CDR1 MNHEY, CDR2 SVGAGI. Trimming removed 2 bases at V and 3 bases at J, with 11 bases between. CDR3 DNA: TGTGCCAGCAGTTACCGGGGCAGGGACTACAATGAGCAGTTCTTC. Translated, it gives CASSYRGRDYNEQFF.

J is TRBJ1-4 and V is TRBV24-1, with 7 bases that match TRBD1. Germline CDR1 KGHDR, CDR2 SFDVKD. The V and J ends lost 2 bases and 2 bases, in that order; junction bases with no gene match: 7. The CDR3 consists of 17 residues. The CDR3 reads CATSDSYDRETNEKLFF. The CDR3 coding sequence is TGTGCCACCAGTGATTCATACGACAGGGAGACTAATGAAAAACTGTTTTTT.

This rearrangement joins TRBV2 to TRBJ2-1, with 10 bases identical to TRBD2. CDR3 length equals 15 residues. The germline V gene has CDR1 SNHLY and CDR2 FYNNEI. Losses at the gene ends were 4 bases for V and 4 bases for J; bases not matched to a gene: 4. CDR3 sequence: CASSVPLAGYNEQFF. As DNA, the CDR3 is TGTGCCAGCAGTGTCCCACTAGCGGGATACAATGAGCAGTTCTTC.

The V and J genes are TRBV3-1 and TRBJ1-1; no clear D gene. V was clipped by 4 bases and J by 1 base, with 10 bases between them. Germline CDR1 LGHDT, CDR2 YNNKEL (reference sequence). This CDR3 has 14 amino acids. This chain's CDR3 is CASSLVAPNTEAFF. CDR3 nucleotides: TGTGCCAGCAGCCTTGTGGCACCGAACACTGAAGCTTTCTTT.

A few counts support this clonotype. The genes are TRBV7-3 and TRBJ2-1; 8 bases fit TRBD1. The CDR3 is made up of 12 amino acids. V lost 5 bases to trimming and J lost 8 bases; unmatched junction nucleotides: 2. The germline V gene encodes CDR1 SGHTA and CDR2 FQGTGA. This CDR3 is CASSPQGDEQFF. The CDR3, as DNA: TGTGCCAGCAGCCCACAGGGGGATGAGCAGTTCTTC.

The V gene is TRBV24-1, the J gene TRBJ2-3, with TRBD1 as a possible D gene (5 bases). Germline assignment: CDR1 KGHDR and CDR2 SFDVKD. With 9 bases removed from V and 2 bases from J, the gap between germline ends came to 11 bases. This CDR3 is 13 amino acids long. The CDR3 DNA sequence: TGTGCCACCTGCGACAGATCCACAGATACGCAGTATTTT. This encodes CATCDRSTDTQYF.